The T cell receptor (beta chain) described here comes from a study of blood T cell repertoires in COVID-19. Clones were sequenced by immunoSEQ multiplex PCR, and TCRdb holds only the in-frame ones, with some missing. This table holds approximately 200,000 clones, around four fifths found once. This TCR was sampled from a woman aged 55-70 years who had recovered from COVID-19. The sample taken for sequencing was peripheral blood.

The CDR3 spells CASSQAFQNQPQHF. As DNA, the CDR3 is TGTGCCAGCAGCCAAGCATTTCAAAATCAGCCCCAGCATTTT. The chain has TRBV3-1 (or the pseudogene TRBV3-2) and TRBJ1-5; the D is unclear. Trimming stripped 1 base from V and 4 bases from J, with 8 bases between. This CDR3 comprises 14 residues. CDR1 LGHDT and CDR2 YNNKEL come from the germline V gene (reference sequence).